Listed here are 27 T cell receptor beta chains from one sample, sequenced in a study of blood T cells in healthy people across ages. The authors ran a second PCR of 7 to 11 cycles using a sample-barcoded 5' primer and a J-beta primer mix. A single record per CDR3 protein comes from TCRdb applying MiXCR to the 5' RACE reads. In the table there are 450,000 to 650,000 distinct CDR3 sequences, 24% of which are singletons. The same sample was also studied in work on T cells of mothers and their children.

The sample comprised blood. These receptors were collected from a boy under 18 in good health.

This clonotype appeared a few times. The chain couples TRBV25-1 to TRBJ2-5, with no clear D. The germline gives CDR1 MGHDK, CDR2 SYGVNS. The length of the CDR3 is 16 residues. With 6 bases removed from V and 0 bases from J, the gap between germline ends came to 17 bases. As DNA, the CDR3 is TGTGCCAGCAGCGTGCTCTGGCTGAAGTACCAAGAGACCCAGTACTTC. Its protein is CASSVLWLKYQETQYF.

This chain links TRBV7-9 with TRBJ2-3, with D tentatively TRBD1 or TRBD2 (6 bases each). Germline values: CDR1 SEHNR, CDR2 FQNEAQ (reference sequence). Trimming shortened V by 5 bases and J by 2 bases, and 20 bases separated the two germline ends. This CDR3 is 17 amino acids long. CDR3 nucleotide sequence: TGTGCCAGCAGCCCACCATCGGGGGCAATTTACACAGATACGCAGTATTTT. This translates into CASSPPSGAIYTDTQYF.

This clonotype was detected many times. The CDR3 bases are TGCGCCAGCAGCCTAAGGGTATTGGAGACCCAGTACTTC. This sequence encodes CASSLRVLETQYF. The chain combines TRBV4-1 with TRBJ2-5; D is ambiguous. Germline values: CDR1 MGHRA, CDR2 YSYEKL. CDR3 length: 13 residues. V shed 4 bases and J shed 5 bases, with 11 bases lying between them.

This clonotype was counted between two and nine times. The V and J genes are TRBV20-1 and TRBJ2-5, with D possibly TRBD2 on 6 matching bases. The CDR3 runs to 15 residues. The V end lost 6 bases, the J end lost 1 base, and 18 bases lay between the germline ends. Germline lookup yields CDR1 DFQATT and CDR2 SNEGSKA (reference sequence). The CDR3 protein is CSADHQLAVQETQYF. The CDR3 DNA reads TGCAGTGCCGATCACCAACTAGCAGTCCAAGAGACCCAGTACTTC.

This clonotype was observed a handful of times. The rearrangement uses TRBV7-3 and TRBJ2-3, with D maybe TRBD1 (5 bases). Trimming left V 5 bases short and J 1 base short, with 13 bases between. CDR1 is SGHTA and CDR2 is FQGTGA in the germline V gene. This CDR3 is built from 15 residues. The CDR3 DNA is TGTGCCAGCAGCCCATATGGGGCTGGCACAGATACGCAGTATTTT. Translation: CASSPYGAGTDTQYF.

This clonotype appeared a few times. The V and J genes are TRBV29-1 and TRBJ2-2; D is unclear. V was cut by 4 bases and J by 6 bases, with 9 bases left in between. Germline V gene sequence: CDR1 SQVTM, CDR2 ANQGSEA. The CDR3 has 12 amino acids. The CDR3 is CSVVSGSGELFF. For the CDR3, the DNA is TGCAGCGTTGTATCTGGGTCCGGGGAGCTGTTTTTT.

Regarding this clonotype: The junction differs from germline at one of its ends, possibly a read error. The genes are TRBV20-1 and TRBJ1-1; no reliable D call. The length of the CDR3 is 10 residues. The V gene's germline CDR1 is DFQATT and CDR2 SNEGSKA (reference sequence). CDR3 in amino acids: CSASGPWLVF. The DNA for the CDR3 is TGCAGTGCTAGTGGTCCCTGGCTCGTCTTT.

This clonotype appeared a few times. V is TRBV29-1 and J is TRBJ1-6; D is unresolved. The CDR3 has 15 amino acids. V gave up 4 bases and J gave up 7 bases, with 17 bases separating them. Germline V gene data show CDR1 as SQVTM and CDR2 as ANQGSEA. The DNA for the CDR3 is TGCAGCGTTGCTCGTTACGGGGTTACCAATTCACCCCTCCACTTT. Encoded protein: CSVARYGVTNSPLHF.

The CDR3 sequence is CSARGDIPSEAKNIQYF. DNA of the CDR3: TGCAGTGCTAGAGGGGACATCCCCTCTGAGGCCAAAAACATTCAGTACTTC. V gene TRBV20-1 combines with J gene TRBJ2-4; tentative D call: TRBD1 (6 bases). The CDR3 totals 17 residues. Germline CDR1 reads DFQATT; CDR2 reads SNEGSKA (reference sequence). V dropped 1 base and J dropped 1 base, with 17 bases sitting between them.

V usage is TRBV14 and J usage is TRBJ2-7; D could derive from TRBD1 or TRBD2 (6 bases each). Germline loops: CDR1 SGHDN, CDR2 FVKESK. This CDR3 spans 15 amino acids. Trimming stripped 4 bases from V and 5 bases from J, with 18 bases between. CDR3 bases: TGTGCCAGCAGCCTTTGGGGGGACCAGGGGAACGAGCAGTACTTC. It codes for CASSLWGDQGNEQYF. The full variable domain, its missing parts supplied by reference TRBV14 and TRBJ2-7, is EAGVTQFPSHSVIEKGQTVTLRCDPISGHDNLYWYRRVMGKEIKFLLHFVKESKQDESGMPNNRFLAERTGGTYSTLKVQPAELEDSGVYFCASSLWGDQGNEQYFGPGTRLTVT.

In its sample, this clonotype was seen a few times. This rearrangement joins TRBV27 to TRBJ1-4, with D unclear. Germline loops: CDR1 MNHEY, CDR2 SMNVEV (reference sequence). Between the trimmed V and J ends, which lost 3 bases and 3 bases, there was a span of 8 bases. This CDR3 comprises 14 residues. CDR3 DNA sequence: TGTGCCAGCAGTTTTTTTGGGTCTAATGAAAAACTGTTTTTT. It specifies CASSFFGSNEKLFF. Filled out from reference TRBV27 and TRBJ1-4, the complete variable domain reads EAQVTQNPRYLITVTGKKLTVTCSQNMNHEYMSWYRQDPGLGLRQIYYSMNVEVTDKGDVPEGYKVSRKEKRNFPLILESPSPNQTSLYFCASSFFGSNEKLFFGSGTQLSVL.

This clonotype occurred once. CDR3 residues: CASSPEVVSNQPQHF. CDR3 coding DNA: TGTGCCAGCAGCCCCGAGGTGGTAAGCAATCAGCCCCAGCATTTT. The V and J genes are TRBV6-2 or TRBV6-3 and TRBJ1-5; D remains ambiguous. This CDR3 spans 15 amino acids. Germline V gene data show CDR1 as MNHEY and CDR2 as SVGEGT. V dropped 6 bases and J dropped 1 base, with 13 bases sitting between them.

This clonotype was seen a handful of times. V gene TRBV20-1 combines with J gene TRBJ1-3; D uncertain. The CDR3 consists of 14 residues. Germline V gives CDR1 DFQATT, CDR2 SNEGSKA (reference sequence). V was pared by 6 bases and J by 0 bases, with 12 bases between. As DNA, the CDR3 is TGCAGTGCCATCAGAGATCCCTCTGGAAACACCATATATTTT. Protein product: CSAIRDPSGNTIYF.

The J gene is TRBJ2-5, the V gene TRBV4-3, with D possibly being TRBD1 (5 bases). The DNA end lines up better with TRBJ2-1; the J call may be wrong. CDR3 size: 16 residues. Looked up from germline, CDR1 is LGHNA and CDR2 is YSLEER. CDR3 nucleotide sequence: TGCGCCAGCAGCCAAGAAAACAGGCTATCTTACAATGAGCAGTTCTTC. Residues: CASSQENRLSYNEQFF.

The CDR3 sequence is CASSMGHSSYNEQFF. The CDR3 nucleotides read TGTGCCAGTAGTATGGGCCATAGCTCCTACAATGAGCAGTTCTTC. The chain is built from TRBV19 and TRBJ2-1; no definite D call. Per the germline V gene, CDR1 is LNHDA and CDR2 is SQIVND (reference sequence). V lost 3 bases, J lost 0 bases, and 9 bases lay in between. CDR3 size: 15 residues.

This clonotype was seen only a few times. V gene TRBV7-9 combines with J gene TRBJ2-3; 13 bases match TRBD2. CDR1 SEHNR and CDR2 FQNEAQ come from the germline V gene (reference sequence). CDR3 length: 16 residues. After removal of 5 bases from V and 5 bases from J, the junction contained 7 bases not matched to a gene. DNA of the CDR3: TGTGCCAGCAGCGGGGGACTAGCGGGGCCTGGAGATACGCAGTATTTT. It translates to CASSGGLAGPGDTQYF.

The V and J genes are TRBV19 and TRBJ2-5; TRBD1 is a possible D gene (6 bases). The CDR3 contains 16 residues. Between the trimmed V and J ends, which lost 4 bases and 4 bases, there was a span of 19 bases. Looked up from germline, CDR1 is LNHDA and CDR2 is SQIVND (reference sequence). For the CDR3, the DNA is TGTGCCAGTAGTACAACATCCAGGGGCGCGGGAGAGACCCAGTACTTC. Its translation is CASSTTSRGAGETQYF. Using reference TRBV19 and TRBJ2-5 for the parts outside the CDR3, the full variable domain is DGGITQSPKYLFRKEGQNVTLSCEQNLNHDAMYWYRQDPGQGLRLIYYSQIVNDFQKGDIAEGYSVSREKKESFPLTVTSAQKNPTAFYLCASSTTSRGAGETQYFGPGTRLLVL.

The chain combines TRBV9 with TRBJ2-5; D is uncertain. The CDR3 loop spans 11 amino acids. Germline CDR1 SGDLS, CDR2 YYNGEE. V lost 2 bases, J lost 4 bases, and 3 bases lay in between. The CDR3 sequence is CASSVAETQYF. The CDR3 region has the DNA TGTGCCAGCAGCGTTGCAGAGACCCAGTACTTC.

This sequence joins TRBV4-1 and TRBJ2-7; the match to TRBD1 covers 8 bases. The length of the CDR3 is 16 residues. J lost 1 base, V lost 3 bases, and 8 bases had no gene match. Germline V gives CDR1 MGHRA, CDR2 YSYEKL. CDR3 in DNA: TGCGCCAGCAGCCAGGTTCCGGGACAGGAGTCCTACGAGCAGTACTTC. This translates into CASSQVPGQESYEQYF.

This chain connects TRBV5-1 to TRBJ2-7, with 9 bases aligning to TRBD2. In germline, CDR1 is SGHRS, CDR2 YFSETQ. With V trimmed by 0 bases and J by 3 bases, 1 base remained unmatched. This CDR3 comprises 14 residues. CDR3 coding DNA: TGCGCCAGCAGCTTGGCTAGCGGGAACTACGAGCAGTACTTC. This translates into CASSLASGNYEQYF.

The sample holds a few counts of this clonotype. The CDR3, as DNA: TGTGCCAGCAGCCACCCGACAGGCAATGAAAAACTGTTTTTT. Its translation is CASSHPTGNEKLFF. The chain uses TRBV3-1 and TRBJ1-4; maybe TRBD1 (6 bases). V lost 3 bases and J lost 5, with 10 bases in between. The germline V gene encodes CDR1 LGHDT and CDR2 YNNKEL (reference sequence). This CDR3 is built from 14 residues.

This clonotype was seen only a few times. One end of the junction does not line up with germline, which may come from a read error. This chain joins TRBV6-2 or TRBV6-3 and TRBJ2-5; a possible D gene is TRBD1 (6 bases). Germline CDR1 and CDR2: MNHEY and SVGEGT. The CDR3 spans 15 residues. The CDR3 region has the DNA TGTGCCAGCAGTACCGCCGGGACACTCCAAGAGACCCGGTACTTC. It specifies CASSTAGTLQETRYF.

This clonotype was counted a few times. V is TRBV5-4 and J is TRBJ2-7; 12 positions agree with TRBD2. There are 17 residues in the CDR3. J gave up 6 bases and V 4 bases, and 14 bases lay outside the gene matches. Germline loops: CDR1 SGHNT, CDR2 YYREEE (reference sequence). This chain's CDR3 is CASSDWTSGDYRSEQYF. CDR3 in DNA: TGTGCCAGCAGCGATTGGACTAGCGGGGACTATCGGTCCGAGCAGTACTTC.

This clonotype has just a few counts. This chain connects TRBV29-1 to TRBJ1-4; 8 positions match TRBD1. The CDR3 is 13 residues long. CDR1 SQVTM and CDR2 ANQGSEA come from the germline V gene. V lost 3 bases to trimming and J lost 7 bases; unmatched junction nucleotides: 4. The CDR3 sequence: CSVDPGQGEKLFF. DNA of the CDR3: TGCAGCGTTGACCCCGGACAGGGTGAAAAACTGTTTTTT.

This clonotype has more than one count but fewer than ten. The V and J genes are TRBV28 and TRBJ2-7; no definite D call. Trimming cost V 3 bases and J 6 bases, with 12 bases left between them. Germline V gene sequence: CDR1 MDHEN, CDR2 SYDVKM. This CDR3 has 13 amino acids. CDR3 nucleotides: TGTGCCAGCAGTTTCTCTCAGGTCCGCGAGCAGTACTTC. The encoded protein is CASSFSQVREQYF.

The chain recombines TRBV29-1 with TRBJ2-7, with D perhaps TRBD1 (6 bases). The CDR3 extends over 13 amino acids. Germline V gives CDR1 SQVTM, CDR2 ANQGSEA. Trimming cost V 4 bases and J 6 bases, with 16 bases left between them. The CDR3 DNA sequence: TGCAGCGTTGGGCAGGGCTTAGGGGGCGAGCAGTACTTC. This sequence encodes CSVGQGLGGEQYF.

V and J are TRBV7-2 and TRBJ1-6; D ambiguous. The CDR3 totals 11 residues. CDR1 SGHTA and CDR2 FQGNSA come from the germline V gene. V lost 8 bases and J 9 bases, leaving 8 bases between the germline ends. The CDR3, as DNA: TGTGCCAGCTCCCTAACTTCACCCCTCCACTTT. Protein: CASSLTSPLHF.